This T cell receptor beta chain was identified during a study of blood T cell repertoires in COVID-19 (dated by TCRdb to the early 2020s). Study-level background: Samples from collaborators originated in the United States, Italy and Spain and spanned both the acute and convalescent phases of COVID-19. Samples were obtained from the ongoing ImmuneRACE study (first 160 participants) and from some 1,300 subjects provided by 6 global collaborators. Subjects who had been exposed to COVID-19, were actively infected with it, or had recovered from it provided the deeply sampled blood TCRbeta repertoires that made up the dataset. The repertoires were made available in a free public database intended to serve as a resource for research on the immune response to SARS-CoV-2. Nearly every sample came with metadata listing a de-identified subject ID, COVID-19 status, age in years and sex. The prospective study material was composed of cDNA or gDNA derived from T cells, B-cell-depleted T cells, or PBMCs. HLA class I and class II types, where available, came from metadata supplied by the sample provider rather than from assay-based typing. Study-wide findings and limitations: The quantity of clinical and demographic metadata differed by source and by participant and was supplied without curation.

About this clone itself: There is no known antigen for this receptor. No much larger clone exists at a distance of one base, and base qualities are not known.

Whole blood was collected in K2EDTA tubes by collaborating institutions according to the institutions' own protocols. Collaborator samples were shipped for TCRbeta analysis as frozen whole blood, isolated PBMCs, or DNA extracted from either sample type. Measured from the cysteine to the phenylalanine, the CDR3 is 15 residues long. The sequence is cut down to CDR3 DNA, 45 bases in frame from base 1. Ends trimmed: V by 2 bases, J by 6 bases; bases unmatched to a gene: 6. The germline V gene yields SGHTA for CDR1 and FQGNSA for CDR2. TCRbeta CDR3 regions were amplified from genomic DNA using the immunoSEQ Assay, a bias-controlled multiplex PCR. Regarding the original processing steps: The number of nucleated cells in each sample was estimated by amplification of reference gene primers within the assay. To quantify the absolute abundance of each unique TCRbeta CDR3 rearrangement, sequence reads were collapsed and filtered. For each sample, productive Simpson clonality was calculated as the square root of Simpson's diversity index over productive rearrangements. TCRdb provides this immuneACCESS table in a form limited to in-frame rearrangements. Some clones are lacking; in checked studies, under half of them reflect an unresolved V gene, and why the rest are absent is not known. That table gives V, J and clone size, and the DNA gave D and trimming. This sample is represented by some 400,000 clones; about 88% of them were singletons. The ten largest account for about 2.9% of the sample.

Sequencing input: peripheral blood. The chain is encoded by TRBV7-2 joined to TRBJ2-1; 8 central bases correspond to TRBD2. The TCR originated in a human donor in a cohort sampled during active COVID-19. The CDR3 loop reads CASSLYPAGVNEQFF. The DNA reads TGTGCCAGCAGCTTATATCCAGCGGGGGTCAATGAGCAGTTCTTC.